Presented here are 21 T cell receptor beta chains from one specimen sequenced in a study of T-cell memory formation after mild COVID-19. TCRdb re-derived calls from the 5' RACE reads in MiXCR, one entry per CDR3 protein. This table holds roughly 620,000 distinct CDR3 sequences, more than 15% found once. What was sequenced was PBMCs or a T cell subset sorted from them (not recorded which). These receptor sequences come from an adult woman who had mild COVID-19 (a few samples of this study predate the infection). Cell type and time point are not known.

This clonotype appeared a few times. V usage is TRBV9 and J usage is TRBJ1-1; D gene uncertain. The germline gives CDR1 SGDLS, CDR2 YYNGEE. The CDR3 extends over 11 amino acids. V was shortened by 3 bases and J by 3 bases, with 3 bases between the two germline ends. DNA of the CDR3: TGTGCCAGCAGCGCCGACACTGAAGCTTTCTTT. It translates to CASSADTEAFF.

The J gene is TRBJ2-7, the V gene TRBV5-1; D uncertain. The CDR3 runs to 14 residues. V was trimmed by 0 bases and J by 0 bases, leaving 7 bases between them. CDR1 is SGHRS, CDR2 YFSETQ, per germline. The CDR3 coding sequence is TGCGCCAGCAGCTTGGGACCGGCCTCCTACGAGCAGTACTTC. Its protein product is CASSLGPASYEQYF.

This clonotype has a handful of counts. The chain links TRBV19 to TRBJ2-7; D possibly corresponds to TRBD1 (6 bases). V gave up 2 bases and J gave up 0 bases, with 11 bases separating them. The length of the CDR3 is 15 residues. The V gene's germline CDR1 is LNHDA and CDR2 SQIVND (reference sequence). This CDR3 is CASSISRGGSYEQYF. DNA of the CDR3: TGTGCCAGTAGTATAAGTCGAGGGGGCTCCTACGAGCAGTACTTC.

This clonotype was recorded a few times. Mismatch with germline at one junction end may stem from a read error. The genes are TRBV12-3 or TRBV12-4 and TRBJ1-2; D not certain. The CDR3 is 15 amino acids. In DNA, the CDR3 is TGTGCCAGCAGCATCTTGAGACCACGCGCTTATGGCTGCACCTTC. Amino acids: CASSILRPRAYGCTF.

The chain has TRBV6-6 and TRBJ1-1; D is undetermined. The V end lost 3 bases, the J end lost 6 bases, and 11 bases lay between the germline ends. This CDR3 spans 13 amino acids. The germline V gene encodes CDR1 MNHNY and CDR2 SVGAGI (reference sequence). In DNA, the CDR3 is TGTGCCAGCAGTTATTCGAATGGAGCTGAAGCTTTCTTT. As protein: CASSYSNGAEAFF.

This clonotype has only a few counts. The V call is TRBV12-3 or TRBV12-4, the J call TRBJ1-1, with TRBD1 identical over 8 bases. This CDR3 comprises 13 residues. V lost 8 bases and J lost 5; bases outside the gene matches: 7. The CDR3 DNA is TGTGCCAGCGGGAGACAGGGGAGGACTGAAGCTTTCTTT. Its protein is CASGRQGRTEAFF.

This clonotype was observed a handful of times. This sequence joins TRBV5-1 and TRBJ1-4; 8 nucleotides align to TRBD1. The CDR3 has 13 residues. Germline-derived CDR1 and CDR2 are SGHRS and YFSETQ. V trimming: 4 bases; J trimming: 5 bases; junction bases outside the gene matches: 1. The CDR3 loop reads CASSRDRNEKLFF. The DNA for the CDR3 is TGCGCCAGCAGCCGGGACAGGAATGAAAAACTGTTTTTT.

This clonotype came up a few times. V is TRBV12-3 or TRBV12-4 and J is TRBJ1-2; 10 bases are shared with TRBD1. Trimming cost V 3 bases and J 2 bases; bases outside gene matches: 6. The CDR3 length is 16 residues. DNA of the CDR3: TGTGCCAGCAGTTTGGGGGACAGGGGCTCGAACTATGGCTACACCTTC. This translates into CASSLGDRGSNYGYTF.

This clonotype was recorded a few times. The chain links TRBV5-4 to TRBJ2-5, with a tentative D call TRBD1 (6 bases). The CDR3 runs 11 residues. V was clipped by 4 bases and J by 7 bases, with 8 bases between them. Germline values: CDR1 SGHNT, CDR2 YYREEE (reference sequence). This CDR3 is CASSQQGTQYF. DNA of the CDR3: TGTGCCAGCAGCCAACAGGGGACCCAGTACTTC.

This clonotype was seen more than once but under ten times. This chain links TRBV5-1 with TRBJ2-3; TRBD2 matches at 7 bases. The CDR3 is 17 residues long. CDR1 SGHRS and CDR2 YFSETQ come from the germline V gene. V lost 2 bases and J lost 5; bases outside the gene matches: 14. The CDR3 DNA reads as TGCGCCAGCAGCTTTACCAAATTGGGCGGGGGAGGAGATACGCAGTATTTT. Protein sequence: CASSFTKLGGGGDTQYF.

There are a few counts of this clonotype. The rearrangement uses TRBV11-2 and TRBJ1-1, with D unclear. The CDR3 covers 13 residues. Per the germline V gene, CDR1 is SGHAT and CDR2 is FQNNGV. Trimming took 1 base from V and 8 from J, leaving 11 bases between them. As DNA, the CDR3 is TGTGCCAGCAGCTTAGGGGAGCCGGGAGAAGCTTTCTTT. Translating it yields CASSLGEPGEAFF.

This chain's CDR3 is CASSRQGHGEKLFF. DNA of the CDR3: TGCGCCAGCAGCCGACAGGGTCATGGTGAAAAACTGTTTTTT. V and J are TRBV4-1 and TRBJ1-4, with 7 nucleotides matching TRBD1. In germline, CDR1 is MGHRA, CDR2 YSYEKL. The CDR3 totals 14 residues. With V trimmed by 4 bases and J by 7 bases, 6 bases remained unmatched.

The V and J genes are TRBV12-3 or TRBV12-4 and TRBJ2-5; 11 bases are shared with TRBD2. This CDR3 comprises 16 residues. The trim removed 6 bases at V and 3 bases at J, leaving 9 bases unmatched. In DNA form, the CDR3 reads TGTGCCAGCAGGATTTACGGGACTAGCGGCAAAGAGACCCAGTACTTC. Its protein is CASRIYGTSGKETQYF.

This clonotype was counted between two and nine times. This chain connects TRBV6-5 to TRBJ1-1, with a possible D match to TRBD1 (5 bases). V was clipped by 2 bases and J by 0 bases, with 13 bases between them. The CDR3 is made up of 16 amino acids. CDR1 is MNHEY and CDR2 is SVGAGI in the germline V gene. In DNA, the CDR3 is TGTGCCAGCAGTTACAGTAGGGGCGGGATGAACACTGAAGCTTTCTTT. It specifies CASSYSRGGMNTEAFF.

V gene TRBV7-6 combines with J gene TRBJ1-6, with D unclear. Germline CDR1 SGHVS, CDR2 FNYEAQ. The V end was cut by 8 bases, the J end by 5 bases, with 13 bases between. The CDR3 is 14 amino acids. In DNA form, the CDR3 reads TGTGCCAGCCGTCATGCGGCCGATAATTCACCCCTCCACTTT. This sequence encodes CASRHAADNSPLHF.

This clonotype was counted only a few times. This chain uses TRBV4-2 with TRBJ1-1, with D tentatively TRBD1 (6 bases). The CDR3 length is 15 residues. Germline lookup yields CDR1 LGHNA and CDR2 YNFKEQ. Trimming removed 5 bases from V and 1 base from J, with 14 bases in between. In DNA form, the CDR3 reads TGTGCCAGCAGCTCGGACAGAGTACCGAACACTGAAGCTTTCTTT. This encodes CASSSDRVPNTEAFF.

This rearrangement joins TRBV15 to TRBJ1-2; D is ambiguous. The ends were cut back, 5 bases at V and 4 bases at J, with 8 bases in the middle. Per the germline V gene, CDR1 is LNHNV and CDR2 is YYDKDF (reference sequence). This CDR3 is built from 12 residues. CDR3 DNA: TGTGCCACCAGCGAGGCCGGCTATGGCTACACCTTC. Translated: CATSEAGYGYTF.

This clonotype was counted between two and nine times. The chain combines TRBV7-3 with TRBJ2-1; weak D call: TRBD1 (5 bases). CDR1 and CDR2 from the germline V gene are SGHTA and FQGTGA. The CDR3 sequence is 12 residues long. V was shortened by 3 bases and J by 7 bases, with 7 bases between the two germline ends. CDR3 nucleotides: TGTGCCAGCAGCTTTCAGGGTAATGAGCAGTTCTTC. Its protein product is CASSFQGNEQFF.

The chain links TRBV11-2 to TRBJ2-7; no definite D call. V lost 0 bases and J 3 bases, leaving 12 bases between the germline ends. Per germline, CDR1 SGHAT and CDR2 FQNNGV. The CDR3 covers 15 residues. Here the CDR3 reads CASSLEHRAGYEQYF. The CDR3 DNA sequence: TGTGCCAGCAGCTTAGAACACCGGGCCGGCTACGAGCAGTACTTC. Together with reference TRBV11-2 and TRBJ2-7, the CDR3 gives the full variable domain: EAGVAQSPRYKIIEKRQSVAFWCNPISGHATLYWYQQILGQGPKLLIQFQNNGVVDDSQLPKDRFSAERLKGVDSTLKIQPAKLEDSAVYLCASSLEHRAGYEQYFGPGTRLTVT.

The CDR3 sequence: CASSLWTVGYEETQYF. The DNA of the CDR3 is TGTGCCAGCAGCTTATGGACAGTTGGATACGAAGAGACCCAGTACTTC. The chain is built from TRBV11-3 and TRBJ2-5; weak D call: TRBD1 (6 bases). This CDR3 comprises 16 residues. Trimming stripped 2 bases from V and 3 bases from J, with 16 bases between. Germline lookup yields CDR1 SGHNT and CDR2 YENEEA.

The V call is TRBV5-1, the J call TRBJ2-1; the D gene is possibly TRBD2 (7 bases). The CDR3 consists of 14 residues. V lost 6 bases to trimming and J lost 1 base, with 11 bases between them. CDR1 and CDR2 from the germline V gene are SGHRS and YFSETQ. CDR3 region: CASMGGASYNEQFF. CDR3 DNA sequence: TGCGCCAGCATGGGGGGGGCATCCTACAATGAGCAGTTCTTC. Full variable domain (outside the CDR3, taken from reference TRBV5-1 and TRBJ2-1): KAGVTQTPRYLIKTRGQQVTLSCSPISGHRSVSWYQQTPGQGLQFLFEYFSETQRNKGNFPGRFSGRQFSNSRSEMNVSTLELGDSALYLCASMGGASYNEQFFGPGTRLTVL.